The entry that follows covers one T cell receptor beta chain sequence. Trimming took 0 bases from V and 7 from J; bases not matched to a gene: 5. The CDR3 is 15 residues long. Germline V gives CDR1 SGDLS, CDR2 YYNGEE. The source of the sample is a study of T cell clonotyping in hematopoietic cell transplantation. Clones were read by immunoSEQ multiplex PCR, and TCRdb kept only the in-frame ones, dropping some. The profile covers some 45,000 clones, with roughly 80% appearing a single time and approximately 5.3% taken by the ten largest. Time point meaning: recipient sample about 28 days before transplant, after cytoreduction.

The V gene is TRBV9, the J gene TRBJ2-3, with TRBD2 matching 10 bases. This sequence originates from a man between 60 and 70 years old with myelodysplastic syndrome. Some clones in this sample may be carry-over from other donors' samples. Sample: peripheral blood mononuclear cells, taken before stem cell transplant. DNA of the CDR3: TGTGCCAGCAGCGTAGGTCCTAGCGGGGGCTATACGCAGTATTTT. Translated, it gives CASSVGPSGGYTQYF.